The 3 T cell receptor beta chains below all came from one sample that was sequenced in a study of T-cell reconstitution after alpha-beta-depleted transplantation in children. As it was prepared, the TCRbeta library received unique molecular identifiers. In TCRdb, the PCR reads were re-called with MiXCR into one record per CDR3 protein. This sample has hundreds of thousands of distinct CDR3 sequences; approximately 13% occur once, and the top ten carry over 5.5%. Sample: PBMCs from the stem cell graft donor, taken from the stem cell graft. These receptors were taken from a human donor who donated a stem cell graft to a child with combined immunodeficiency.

The chain's CDR3 is CATSDFSAPNEQFF. The CDR3, as DNA: TGTGCCACCAGTGATTTTTCGGCCCCCAATGAGCAGTTCTTC. This chain uses TRBV24-1 with TRBJ2-1; D is unresolved. Germline CDR1 reads KGHDR; CDR2 reads SFDVKD. This CDR3 has 14 amino acids. With 1 base removed from V and 6 bases from J, the gap between germline ends came to 9 bases.

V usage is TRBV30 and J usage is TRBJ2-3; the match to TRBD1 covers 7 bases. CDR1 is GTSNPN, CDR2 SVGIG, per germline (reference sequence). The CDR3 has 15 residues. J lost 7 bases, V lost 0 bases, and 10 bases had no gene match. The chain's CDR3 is CAWSVGRGGAYTQYF. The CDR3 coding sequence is TGTGCCTGGAGTGTGGGTAGAGGGGGCGCTTATACGCAGTATTTT.

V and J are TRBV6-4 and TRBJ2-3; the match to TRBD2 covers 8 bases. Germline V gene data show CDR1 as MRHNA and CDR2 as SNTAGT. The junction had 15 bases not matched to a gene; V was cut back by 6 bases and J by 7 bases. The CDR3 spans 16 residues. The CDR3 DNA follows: TGTGCCAGCAGAATTCCCAAGCGGGAGTCTTTCAATACGCAGTATTTT. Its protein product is CASRIPKRESFNTQYF.